This T cell receptor (beta chain) stems from a study of cytomegalovirus exposure and HLA in healthy donors. Study-level points and caveats: The classifier was said to identify cytomegalovirus status with high specificity and sensitivity. Later genetic work tied a missense DCLRE1C variant to beta-chain V and J trimming. Indistinguishable V segments such as TRBV6-2 and TRBV6-3 were excluded.

On this clone: No antigen is known for it.

The PCR employed 60 Vbeta primers together with 13 Jbeta primers. Using immunoSEQ multiplex PCR, the repertoire was profiled, and TCRdb retains in-frame clones only, with some absent. The repertoire holds approximately 160,000 clones, with approximately 84% as singletons. J lost 6 bases, V lost 4 bases, and 5 bases had no gene match. The CDR3 is 14 amino acids. Per the germline V gene, CDR1 is SGHKS and CDR2 is YYEKEE (reference sequence). The TCR originated in a man between 18 and 35 years old in good health and CMV-seronegative. The chain combines TRBV5-5 with TRBJ2-2, with TRBD2 matching 8 bases. Source material: PBMCs. CDR3 region: CASSLGLAPGELFF. As DNA, the CDR3 is TGTGCCAGCAGCCTAGGACTAGCCCCCGGGGAGCTGTTTTTT. Combining the CDR3 with reference TRBV5-5 and TRBJ2-2 gives the whole variable domain DAGVTQSPTHLIKTRGQQVTLRCSPISGHKSVSWYQQVLGQGPQFIFQYYEKEERGRGNFPDRFSARQFPNYSSELNVNALLLGDSALYLCASSLGLAPGELFFGEGSRLTVL.